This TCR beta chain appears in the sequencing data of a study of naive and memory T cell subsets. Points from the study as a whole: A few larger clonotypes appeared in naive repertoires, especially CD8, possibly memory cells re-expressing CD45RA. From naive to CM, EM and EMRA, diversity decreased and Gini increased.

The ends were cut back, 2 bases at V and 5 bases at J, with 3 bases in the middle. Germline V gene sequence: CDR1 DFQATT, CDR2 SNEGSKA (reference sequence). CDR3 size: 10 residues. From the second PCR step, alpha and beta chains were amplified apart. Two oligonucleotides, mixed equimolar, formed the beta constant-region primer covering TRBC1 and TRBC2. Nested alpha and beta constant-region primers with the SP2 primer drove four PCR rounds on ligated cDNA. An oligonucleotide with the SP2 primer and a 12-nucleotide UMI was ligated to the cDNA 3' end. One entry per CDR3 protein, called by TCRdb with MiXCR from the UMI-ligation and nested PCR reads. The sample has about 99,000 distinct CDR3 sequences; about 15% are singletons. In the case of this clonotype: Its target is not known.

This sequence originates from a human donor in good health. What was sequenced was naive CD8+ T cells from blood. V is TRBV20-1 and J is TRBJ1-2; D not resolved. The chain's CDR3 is CSARHYGYTF. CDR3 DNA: TGCAGTGCTAGACATTATGGCTACACCTTC.